A selection of T cell receptor beta chains follows, all from one sample in a study of blood T cell repertoires in COVID-19. Libraries were prepared by immunoSEQ multiplex PCR; TCRdb keeps only in-frame clonotypes and omits some of them. The profile shows around 400,000 clones, approximately 90% of them singletons. The sequenced material came from PBMCs or T cells enriched from blood (not recorded which). The receptors derive from a woman in her forties who had been exposed to COVID-19. Both conserved end residues are part of each CDR3. The D gene is left open where the match is weak. Clone size is given for some rows only: seen once, a few or many times, or a class if the clone is expanded.

V gene: TRBV6-2/TRBV6-3
J gene: TRBJ2-7
D gene: TRBD2
clone size: -
CDR3 protein: CASRYSTSAEPYEQYF
CDR3 DNA: TGTGCCAGCAGGTACTCTACTAGCGCAGAACCTTACGAGCAGTACTTC

V gene: TRBV24-1
J gene: TRBJ2-1
D gene: -
clone size: -
CDR3 protein: CATSDFSQGGFDEQFF
CDR3 DNA: TGTGCCACCAGTGATTTTAGCCAGGGAGGTTTTGATGAGCAGTTCTTC

V gene: TRBV20-1
J gene: TRBJ1-5
D gene: TRBD1
clone size: -
CDR3 protein: CSASIGTGYNQPQHF
CDR3 DNA: TGCAGTGCTAGTATAGGGACAGGGTACAATCAGCCCCAGCATTTT

V gene: TRBV15
J gene: TRBJ1-5
D gene: TRBD1
clone size: -
CDR3 protein: CATSLPLGQGAAGNQPQHF
CDR3 DNA: TGTGCCACCAGCCTCCCACTGGGACAGGGGGCGGCGGGCAATCAGCCCCAGCATTTT

V gene: TRBV11-1
J gene: TRBJ2-2
D gene: TRBD1
clone size: -
CDR3 protein: CASSPRDRLNTGELFF
CDR3 DNA: TGTGCCAGCAGCCCCCGGGACAGATTGAACACCGGGGAGCTGTTTTTT

V gene: TRBV5-1
J gene: TRBJ1-1
D gene: -
clone size: once
CDR3 protein: CASSYTGNTEAFF
CDR3 DNA: TGCGCCAGCAGCTATACAGGGAACACTGAAGCTTTCTTT

V gene: TRBV7-9
J gene: TRBJ2-1
D gene: TRBD2
clone size: -
CDR3 protein: CASSPSGGPDNEQFF
CDR3 DNA: TGTGCCAGCAGCCCTAGCGGGGGGCCCGACAATGAGCAGTTCTTC

V gene: TRBV7-2
J gene: TRBJ2-7
D gene: -
clone size: once
CDR3 protein: CASSPGRGLSYEQYF
CDR3 DNA: TGTGCCAGCAGCCCGGGACGGGGGTTATCCTACGAGCAGTACTTC

V gene: TRBV19
J gene: TRBJ2-7
D gene: TRBD1
clone size: once
CDR3 protein: CASSIRQGASYEQYF
CDR3 DNA: TGTGCCAGTAGTATACGACAGGGGGCGAGCTACGAGCAGTACTTC

V gene: TRBV3-1/TRBV3-2
J gene: TRBJ1-6
D gene: -
clone size: -
CDR3 protein: CASSQDEGGSLHF
CDR3 DNA: TGTGCCAGCAGCCAAGACGAGGGTGGGTCCCTCCACTTT